These 14 T cell receptor beta chains share one sample of origin, sequenced in a study of CD8 T cells in ankylosing spondylitis. Using its own MiXCR run on the 5' RACE reads, TCRdb lists one record per CDR3 protein. This repertoire shows 85,000 to 100,000 distinct CDR3 sequences, 7.5% to 9% found once; its top ten account for roughly 4.6%. The specimen was blood, either unsorted or a sorted T cell fraction (not recorded which). All receptors derive from a male donor with ankylosing spondylitis or in good health (not recorded which).

This clonotype was picked up a small number of times. V gene TRBV5-6 combines with J gene TRBJ2-7; weak D call: TRBD1 (5 bases). CDR3 size: 17 residues. Germline CDR1 reads SGHDT; CDR2 reads YYEEEE. Trimming pared 4 bases from V and 4 bases from J, leaving 24 bases between. The DNA for the CDR3 is TGTGCCAGCAGCCCCGGCCTCAAAGGCAGGGTGAGTTACGAGCAGTACTTC. Encoded protein: CASSPGLKGRVSYEQYF.

This clonotype has at least ten counts. The chain combines TRBV5-1 with TRBJ1-3; weak D call: TRBD1 (5 bases). The CDR3 extends over 14 amino acids. Trimming pared 3 bases from V and 9 bases from J, leaving 16 bases between. Germline assignment: CDR1 SGHRS and CDR2 YFSETQ. CDR3 sequence: CASSSDPGVSTIYF. The CDR3 DNA reads as TGCGCCAGCAGCTCAGATCCGGGGGTTAGCACCATATATTTT.

This clonotype came up many times. The chain combines TRBV6-5 with TRBJ2-7; 8 bases map to TRBD1. The J segment lost 2 bases and the V segment lost 4 bases, leaving 7 bases of the junction unmatched. Germline V lookup: CDR1 MNHEY, CDR2 SVGAGI. This CDR3 is built from 15 residues. CDR3 in DNA: TGTGCCAGCAGTTTCGCCGGGACAGGCCCCTACGAGCAGTACTTC. Its protein product is CASSFAGTGPYEQYF.

This clonotype was seen a few times. CDR3 amino acids: CASSSGTVRGEDQYF. The CDR3 coding sequence is TGTGCCAGCAGCTCCGGGACGGTTCGGGGGGAGGACCAGTACTTC. This chain uses TRBV7-9 with TRBJ2-5; 7 bases match TRBD2. After removal of 4 bases from V and 10 bases from J, the junction contained 15 bases not matched to a gene. The CDR3 extends over 15 amino acids. The V gene's germline CDR1 is SEHNR and CDR2 FQNEAQ (reference sequence).

This clonotype was seen repeatedly, ten times or more. This rearrangement joins TRBV6-4 to TRBJ2-2; D is ambiguous. Germline-derived CDR1 and CDR2 are MRHNA and SNTAGT. The V end lost 3 bases, the J end lost 10 bases, and 9 bases lay between the germline ends. This CDR3 comprises 12 residues. The CDR3 spells CASSDARSELFF. CDR3 DNA sequence: TGTGCCAGCAGTGATGCCCGGTCGGAGCTGTTTTTT.

This clonotype appeared many times. This rearrangement joins TRBV28 to TRBJ2-7; D tentatively reads TRBD1 or TRBD2 (5 bases each). V dropped 8 bases and J dropped 2 bases, with 13 bases sitting between them. CDR3 length equals 13 residues. The V gene's germline CDR1 is MDHEN and CDR2 SYDVKM. The CDR3: CASRGPAPYEQYF. The CDR3, as DNA: TGTGCCAGCCGGGGACCGGCACCCTACGAGCAGTACTTC.

This clonotype was recorded at least ten times. The chain uses TRBV2 and TRBJ2-5; 10 bases fit TRBD2. Germline CDR1 SNHLY, CDR2 FYNNEI. Trimming took 7 bases from V and 0 from J; bases not matched to a gene: 11. This CDR3 contains 17 residues. CDR3 sequence reads: CASIRAGGPPNQETQYF. CDR3 nucleotide sequence: TGTGCCAGCATCCGAGCGGGGGGGCCTCCCAACCAAGAGACCCAGTACTTC.

This clonotype has ten or more counts. The CDR3 here is CASSFLATGELFF. The DNA for the CDR3 is TGTGCCAGCAGTTTTCTGGCCACCGGGGAGCTGTTTTTT. The V and J genes are TRBV27 and TRBJ2-2; D is undetermined. V was clipped by 3 bases and J by 4 bases, with 6 bases between them. The CDR3 contains 13 residues. Germline V gene sequence: CDR1 MNHEY, CDR2 SMNVEV (reference sequence).

This clonotype was seen many times. The chain combines TRBV15 with TRBJ2-3; 10 bases fit TRBD2. This CDR3 comprises 14 residues. Germline V gives CDR1 LNHNV, CDR2 YYDKDF (reference sequence). V shed 5 bases and J 10 bases; nucleotides not matched to a gene: 9. CDR3 amino acids: CATSSHTSGVAQYF. The CDR3 DNA sequence: TGTGCCACCAGCTCTCACACTAGCGGGGTGGCGCAGTATTTT.

This clonotype was observed at least ten times. The chain recombines TRBV29-1 with TRBJ2-5; D perhaps matches TRBD2 (7 bases). CDR3 length equals 14 residues. Trimming cost V 7 bases and J 3 bases, with 18 bases left between them. Germline V gene lookup returns CDR1 SQVTM and CDR2 ANQGSEA. The CDR3 region is CSAYQGGGEETQYF. The CDR3 bases are TGCAGCGCCTACCAAGGGGGGGGCGAAGAGACCCAGTACTTC.

This clonotype has only a few counts. The chain employs TRBV6-1 and TRBJ1-1; TRBD1 might be the D (6 bases). Germline lookup yields CDR1 MNHNS and CDR2 SASEGT. This CDR3 contains 14 residues. Trimming left V 5 bases short and J 0 bases short, with 10 bases between. The CDR3 bases are TGTGCCAGCAGTCCTAGACAGGTGAACACTGAAGCTTTCTTT. Translation gives CASSPRQVNTEAFF.

This clonotype came up many times. V gene TRBV9 combines with J gene TRBJ2-7, with D perhaps matching TRBD1 (6 bases). CDR1 is SGDLS, CDR2 YYNGEE, per germline. V lost 4 bases, J lost 0 bases, and 17 bases lay in between. The CDR3 consists of 16 residues. The CDR3 DNA sequence: TGTGCCAGCAGCTCCCGTGGGGACACCACCTCCTACGAGCAGTACTTC. Its translation is CASSSRGDTTSYEQYF.

Of note for this clonotype: A read error may explain this, as a much larger clone is one base away. The chain links TRBV29-1 to TRBJ2-1, with D unresolved. CDR3 size: 13 residues. Germline CDR1 SQVTM, CDR2 ANQGSEA. This CDR3 reads CSVRSSSYNDQFF. The CDR3 region has the DNA TGCAGCGTAAGGTCAAGCTCCTACAATGACCAGTTCTTC.

This clonotype was picked up many times. V is TRBV27 and J is TRBJ1-6, with D perhaps TRBD1 (6 bases). The germline V gene has CDR1 MNHEY and CDR2 SMNVEV (reference sequence). V lost 3 bases, J lost 10 bases, and 10 bases lay in between. CDR3 length equals 13 residues. In DNA form, the CDR3 reads TGTGCCAGCAGTTTTGGGGGGCAATCACCCCTCCACTTT. Translation gives CASSFGGQSPLHF.